Sequencing of this T cell receptor (beta chain) was carried out in a study of CD8+CD57+ T cells in acquired aplastic anemia. Study information: The study obtained an average of about 3.4 ug of DNA from sorted CD4+ and CD8+ cells.

Study-wide results and limits: Found in both controls and patients were around 30 CD8+ CDR3 sequences.

The template for TCR beta VDJ and CDR3 sequence profiling was genomic DNA. TCRdb passed the reads through MiXCR, listing each CDR3 protein once. The table shows 150,000 to 200,000 distinct CDR3 sequences, with 55% to 70% occurring only once. About this clonotype itself: The antigen remains undetermined.

The CDR3 length is 16 residues. J was trimmed by 5 bases and V by 5 bases; bases with no gene match: 13. Germline V gene lookup returns CDR1 SGHNT and CDR2 YENEEA. The TCR sequence derives from a human donor with severe aplastic anemia or a healthy control (not recorded which). V usage is TRBV11-3 and J usage is TRBJ2-5, with 8 bases matching TRBD1. The sample taken for sequencing was sorted CD4+, CD8+, or CD8+CD57+ T cells (not recorded which) from PBMCs. CDR3 in DNA: TGTGCCAGCAGCCTTTGGACAGGGACTGGTAGGGAGACCCAGTACTTC. Translated: CASSLWTGTGRETQYF.